The T cell receptor (beta chain) described here comes from a study of metastatic and nonmetastatic thyroid tumors. Across the whole study: Repertoires from blood and tumor or nodule tissue of malignant and benign thyroid patients were compared.

This clone was found a few times. The junction departs from germline at one end; a sequencing error may be responsible. TCRdb re-called clones via MiXCR from the PCR reads. This table has about 43,000 clones, less than 3.5% appearing once. This CDR3 is 15 amino acids long. The germline CDR1 and CDR2 sequences are MNHNS and SASEGT. None of the patients had undergone any treatment ahead of thyroid surgery. The material sequenced was blood. The receptor was derived from a female donor with papillary thyroid cancer or a benign thyroid nodule (not recorded which). Some clones in this sample may be carry-over from other donors' samples. The chain carries TRBV6-1 and TRBJ2-7, with TRBD2 matching over 7 bases. CDR3 sequence reads: CASRDLAAPSHEQYF. CDR3 nucleotide sequence: TGTGCCAGCAGGGACCTAGCGGCCCCCTCCCACGAGCAGTACTTC.